The 17 T cell receptor beta chains below all came from one sample that was sequenced in a study of human T cells and chemical hapten exposure. A single record per CDR3 protein comes from TCRdb applying MiXCR to the RACE reads. The table records more than 250,000 distinct CDR3 sequences, approximately 7.5% of them present only once. As for time point: pre-sensitization, week 0. Treatment noted: therapeutic diphenylcyclopropenone sensitization with weekly scalp DPC. The starting material was whole blood, obtained in connection with sensitization to the hapten diphenylcyclopropenone (DPC). The source of these receptors is a man between 18 and 29 years old with alopecia areata. Some clones in this sample may be carry-over from other donors' samples.

This clonotype came up a few times. V and J are TRBV18 and TRBJ1-2; 7 nucleotides agree with TRBD1. The junction had 2 bases not matched to a gene; V was cut back by 0 bases and J by 1 base. The CDR3 spans 15 residues. CDR1 is KGHSH and CDR2 is LQKENI in the germline V gene. The CDR3 spells CASSPPGQHNYGYTF. The CDR3 bases are TGTGCCAGCTCACCACCGGGACAGCATAACTATGGCTACACCTTC. Full variable domain (remainder filled in from reference TRBV18 and TRBJ1-2): NAGVMQNPRHLVRRRGQEARLRCSPMKGHSHVYWYRQLPEEGLKFMVYLQKENIIDESGMPKERFSAEFPKEGPSILRIQQVVRGDSAAYFCASSPPGQHNYGYTFGSGTRLTVV.

This clonotype was observed a few times. The chain couples TRBV12-5 to TRBJ1-4; 11 bases are shared with TRBD1. Losses at the gene ends were 5 bases for V and 7 bases for J; bases not matched to a gene: 3. The CDR3 runs 14 residues. CDR1 is LGHNT and CDR2 is FRNRAP in the germline V gene. This chain's CDR3 is CASGPGQGGEKLFF. The CDR3 coding sequence is TGTGCTAGTGGTCCGGGACAGGGGGGTGAAAAACTGTTTTTT.

This CDR3 reads CASSPRDGRNEQYF. In DNA, the CDR3 is TGTGCCAGCAGCCCGCGGGACGGACGGAACGAGCAGTACTTC. This chain connects TRBV7-7 to TRBJ2-7, with D tentatively TRBD2 (6 bases). Trimming took 5 bases from V and 5 from J, leaving 16 bases between them. Per the germline V gene, CDR1 is SSHAT and CDR2 is FNYEAQ (reference sequence). This CDR3 is built from 14 residues.

This chain links TRBV12-3 or TRBV12-4 with TRBJ2-1; TRBD2 agrees at 14 bases. V lost 5 bases, J lost 5 bases, and 11 bases stayed unmatched. The CDR3 is 18 residues long. The CDR3 DNA is TGTGCCAGCAGTACTCCGACTAGCGGGGGGGCTAAACACAATGAGCAGTTCTTC. This translates into CASSTPTSGGAKHNEQFF.

Worth noting for this clonotype: The junction and the germline gene differ at one end; a read error may be behind it. The chain has TRBV3-1 and TRBJ2-2, with 8 bases aligning to TRBD2. CDR3 length equals 15 residues. The germline V gene encodes CDR1 LGHDT and CDR2 YNNKEL (reference sequence). This chain's CDR3 is CASTQGTRVSGELFF. DNA of the CDR3: TGTGCCAGCACCCAAGGGACTAGGGTGTCTGGGGAGCTGTTTTTT.

This clonotype was seen repeatedly, ten times or more. V and J are TRBV2 and TRBJ1-6, with D perhaps TRBD1 (6 bases). V lost 4 bases and J lost 6, with 16 bases in between. Germline V gives CDR1 SNHLY, CDR2 FYNNEI. The CDR3 has 16 amino acids. Written as DNA, the CDR3 is TGTGCCAGCAGTGTAGACCACAGGGTCGGTAATTCACCCCTCCACTTT. It is translated as CASSVDHRVGNSPLHF.

This clonotype has more than one count but fewer than ten. The genes are TRBV14 and TRBJ2-7; D is ambiguous. This CDR3 has 15 amino acids. Germline V CDR1 and CDR2: SGHDN, FVKESK. V dropped 1 base and J dropped 3 bases, with 13 bases sitting between them. As DNA, the CDR3 is TGTGCCAGCAGCCAAGCGCATAAAGGGTTCTACGAGCAGTACTTC. Its protein product is CASSQAHKGFYEQYF. Full variable domain (outside the CDR3, taken from reference TRBV14 and TRBJ2-7): EAGVTQFPSHSVIEKGQTVTLRCDPISGHDNLYWYRRVMGKEIKFLLHFVKESKQDESGMPNNRFLAERTGGTYSTLKVQPAELEDSGVYFCASSQAHKGFYEQYFGPGTRLTVT.

In its sample, this clonotype was seen many times. The chain couples TRBV29-1 to TRBJ2-1; D perhaps matches TRBD1 (5 bases). The CDR3 loop spans 11 amino acids. Trimming removed 6 bases from V and 8 bases from J, with 11 bases in between. The germline gives CDR1 SQVTM, CDR2 ANQGSEA. The CDR3 DNA is TGCAGCGTGCGTCAGGGATATGAGCAGTTCTTC. Translated: CSVRQGYEQFF.

This clonotype was counted ten times or more. This chain joins TRBV15 and TRBJ2-5; 8 positions match TRBD2. Germline trimming cut 1 base from V and 2 bases from J; bases unmatched to any gene: 6. CDR1 and CDR2 (germline): LNHNV, YYDKDF (reference sequence). This CDR3 spans 16 amino acids. In nucleotides, the CDR3 is TGTGCCACCAGCAGAGGGGTAGCGGGGTATCAAGAGACCCAGTACTTC. This sequence encodes CATSRGVAGYQETQYF.

The sample holds a few counts of this clonotype. The V call is TRBV9, the J call TRBJ1-5; 8 bases fit TRBD1. J lost 11 bases, V lost 0 bases, and 4 bases had no gene match. The CDR3 contains 13 residues. Looked up from germline, CDR1 is SGDLS and CDR2 is YYNGEE. CDR3 sequence: CASSVEGQGTQHF. The CDR3 DNA reads TGTGCCAGCAGCGTAGAAGGACAGGGCACCCAGCATTTT.

The rearrangement uses TRBV9 and TRBJ2-2; D gene unclear. With 0 bases removed from V and 0 bases from J, the gap between germline ends came to 12 bases. Germline V gene lookup returns CDR1 SGDLS and CDR2 YYNGEE. There are 17 residues in the CDR3. This CDR3 is CASSVDASIANTGELFF. In DNA, the CDR3 is TGTGCCAGCAGCGTAGACGCGAGTATCGCGAACACCGGGGAGCTGTTTTTT.

This clonotype has just a few counts. J is TRBJ1-1 and V is TRBV6-2 or TRBV6-3, with D possibly matching TRBD1 (6 bases). V lost 10 bases and J lost 3, with 15 bases in between. Per germline, CDR1 MNHEY and CDR2 SVGEGT. This CDR3 spans 13 amino acids. The CDR3 DNA follows: TGTGCCAAACTACCGGGACACCACACTGAAGCTTTCTTT. Translating gives CAKLPGHHTEAFF.

This clonotype was recorded a few times. This chain links TRBV7-9 with TRBJ2-7, with 11 bases that match TRBD2. Germline trimming cut 5 bases from V and 3 bases from J; bases unmatched to any gene: 3. The CDR3 length is 14 residues. Per germline, CDR1 SEHNR and CDR2 FQNEAQ (reference sequence). The CDR3 coding sequence is TGTGCCAGCAGCCCTAGCGGGGGGTTCTACGAGCAGTACTTC. Protein sequence: CASSPSGGFYEQYF.

There are a few counts of this clonotype. The genes are TRBV9 and TRBJ1-4; maybe TRBD1 (5 bases). Between the trimmed V and J ends, which lost 0 bases and 7 bases, there was a span of 13 bases. The germline CDR1 and CDR2 sequences are SGDLS and YYNGEE. This CDR3 is built from 15 residues. This CDR3 is CASSVVLQGVEKLFF. CDR3 bases: TGTGCCAGCAGCGTAGTATTACAAGGGGTTGAAAAACTGTTTTTT.

This clonotype has only a few counts. This chain joins TRBV6-6 and TRBJ2-5; 9 bases map to TRBD1. The germline V gene encodes CDR1 MNHNY and CDR2 SVGAGI (reference sequence). CDR3 length: 14 amino acids. The junction had 10 bases not matched to a gene; V was cut back by 10 bases and J by 4 bases. CDR3 DNA: TGTGCCACACTGGACAGGGGCAAAAGAGAGACCCAGTACTTC. Translated: CATLDRGKRETQYF.

This clonotype was found many times. This sequence joins TRBV7-9 and TRBJ1-1, with 9 bases matching TRBD1. From germline, CDR1 is SEHNR and CDR2 FQNEAQ (reference sequence). The CDR3 has 16 amino acids. Losses at the gene ends were 5 bases for V and 0 bases for J; bases not matched to a gene: 7. The CDR3 loop is CASSQRTGAMNTEAFF. CDR3 in DNA: TGTGCCAGCAGCCAACGGACAGGGGCCATGAACACTGAAGCTTTCTTT.

At least ten counts were recorded for this clonotype. The rearrangement uses TRBV5-1 and TRBJ1-1, with D perhaps TRBD1 (6 bases). Germline V lookup: CDR1 SGHRS, CDR2 YFSETQ. V gave up 1 base and J gave up 1 base, with 11 bases separating them. The CDR3 is 15 amino acids. As DNA, the CDR3 is TGCGCCAGCAGCTTGTTAGCGGGGGCGAACACTGAAGCTTTCTTT. It encodes CASSLLAGANTEAFF.